Shown below are 10 T cell receptor beta chains from a single sample sequenced in a study of cytomegalovirus exposure and HLA in healthy donors. The PCR used 60 Vbeta and 13 Jbeta primers. Repertoires were generated with immunoSEQ multiplex PCR, while TCRdb's copy carries only in-frame clones and drops some. There are approximately 77,000 clones in the sample; about 73% occur only once, and almost 4.5% lies in the top ten. Material: PBMCs. These receptors all come from a man aged 40-55 years in good health and CMV-seronegative.

J is TRBJ2-3 and V is TRBV28; 12 bases map to TRBD2. V lost 4 bases and J lost 0; bases outside the gene matches: 5. Germline V gene lookup returns CDR1 MDHEN and CDR2 SYDVKM. The CDR3 spans 17 residues. The CDR3 sequence is CASSSRTSGASTDTQYF. In nucleotides, the CDR3 is TGTGCCAGCAGTTCCCGGACTAGCGGGGCTAGCACAGATACGCAGTATTTT.

The chain joins TRBV7-6 to TRBJ2-7; D perhaps matches TRBD2 (5 bases). V was cut by 5 bases and J by 2 bases, with 10 bases left in between. This CDR3 is 13 amino acids long. Germline V lookup: CDR1 SGHVS, CDR2 FNYEAQ. CDR3 bases: TGTGCCAGCAGCCTGAGCGGAACCTACGAGCAGTACTTC. Translation gives CASSLSGTYEQYF.

The chain carries TRBV10-3 and TRBJ1-1, with 9 positions matching TRBD1. The CDR3 extends over 13 amino acids. The J segment lost 7 bases and the V segment lost 6 bases, leaving 6 bases of the junction unmatched. The germline gives CDR1 ENHRY, CDR2 SYGVKD. The CDR3 region is CAISGQGRGEAFF. CDR3 DNA sequence: TGTGCCATCAGCGGACAGGGGAGGGGTGAAGCTTTCTTT.

This clone was counted between two and nine times. V and J are TRBV7-8 and TRBJ2-1, with 15 bases lining up with TRBD2. Trimming at V came to 5 bases and at J to 7 bases, leaving 12 bases not matched to a gene. CDR1 is SGHVS, CDR2 FQNEAQ, per germline. There are 18 residues in the CDR3. The CDR3 reads CASSTGLAGGSFVNEQFF. DNA of the CDR3: TGTGCCAGCAGCACCGGACTAGCGGGAGGGTCATTCGTTAATGAGCAGTTCTTC.

In its sample, this clone was seen a few times. The V and J genes are TRBV13 and TRBJ1-3; D is perhaps TRBD1 (5 bases). V shed 1 base and J shed 5 bases, with 18 bases lying between them. Germline loops: CDR1 PRHDT, CDR2 FYEKMQ (reference sequence). The CDR3 length is 17 residues. CDR3 protein: CASSLEPPGQARNTIYF. CDR3 nucleotides: TGTGCCAGCAGCTTAGAACCCCCAGGGCAGGCCAGAAACACCATATATTTT.

The CDR3, as DNA: TGTGCCAGCAGCCGATGGACAGGCGCACCGAATCAGCCCCAGCATTTT. Its translation: CASSRWTGAPNQPQHF. The chain employs TRBV5-8 and TRBJ1-5; 7 bases line up with TRBD1. The CDR3 runs to 16 residues. J was trimmed by 4 bases and V by 4 bases; bases with no gene match: 11. The germline CDR1 and CDR2 sequences are SGHTS and YDEGEE.

V is TRBV30 and J is TRBJ1-4, with D tentatively TRBD1 (6 bases). Germline lookup yields CDR1 GTSNPN and CDR2 SVGIG (reference sequence). The CDR3 loop spans 15 amino acids. The germline V and J ends were trimmed by 0 bases and 8 bases, with 16 bases remaining between them. The CDR3 sequence is CAWSVSTGSNEKLFF. The CDR3 nucleotides read TGTGCCTGGAGTGTGTCAACAGGGTCGAACGAAAAACTGTTTTTT.

The chain couples TRBV5-1 to TRBJ1-2; 9 bases agree with TRBD1. J was trimmed by 6 bases and V by 4 bases; bases with no gene match: 19. Looked up from germline, CDR1 is SGHRS and CDR2 is YFSETQ. CDR3 size: 18 residues. CDR3 sequence (DNA): TGCGCCAGCAGCCCTGGGACAGGGCCAGTAGTCCCTAAGGATGGCTACACCTTC. Amino acids: CASSPGTGPVVPKDGYTF.

In this sample, this clone turned up once. The chain combines TRBV19 with TRBJ1-1; no clear D. CDR3 length: 14 amino acids. The ends were cut back, 3 bases at V and 10 bases at J, with 18 bases in the middle. CDR1 is LNHDA, CDR2 SQIVND, per germline (reference sequence). CDR3 DNA sequence: TGTGCCAGTAGTATCGGTCCGGGGATCGATGGAGCTTTCTTT. Its protein is CASSIGPGIDGAFF. The variable domain in full, completed from reference TRBV19 and TRBJ1-1, reads DGGITQSPKYLFRKEGQNVTLSCEQNLNHDAMYWYRQDPGQGLRLIYYSQIVNDFQKGDIAEGYSVSREKKESFPLTVTSAQKNPTAFYLCASSIGPGIDGAFFGQGTRLTVV.

The V call is TRBV18, the J call TRBJ2-2, with 8 bases aligning to TRBD1. CDR3 size: 17 residues. V lost 0 bases and J lost 2; bases outside the gene matches: 5. CDR1 and CDR2 (germline): KGHSH, LQKENI. This CDR3 is CASSPPIQGANTGELFF. The CDR3 DNA is TGTGCCAGCTCACCACCTATCCAGGGGGCCAACACCGGGGAGCTGTTTTTT.